The 17 T cell receptor beta chains below were found in one sample sequenced in a study of CD8+ T cells in alopecia areata. The sequencing template was cDNA reverse transcribed from extracted RNA. This table comes from immunoSEQ multiplex PCR, and its TCRdb copy is limited to in-frame clones, with some not included. The top ten hold around 7% of the sample, which has roughly 150,000 clones, roughly 44% seen once. Sequenced material: CD4+ T cells sorted from blood. The receptors stem from a human donor with alopecia areata.

This clone showed up just a few times. The chain couples TRBV7-2 to TRBJ2-5; weak D call: TRBD1 (6 bases). V was clipped by 5 bases and J by 3 bases, with 10 bases between them. This CDR3 has 13 residues. Per the germline V gene, CDR1 is SGHTA and CDR2 is FQGNSA. CDR3 amino acids: CASSVRGKETQYF. DNA for the CDR3: TGTGCCAGCAGCGTTAGGGGGAAAGAGACCCAGTACTTC.

This clone was detected only a few times. CDR3 in amino acids: CASSSDRGPYGYTF. CDR3 DNA sequence: TGTGCCAGCAGTTCGGACAGGGGGCCCTATGGCTACACCTTC. This chain uses TRBV28 with TRBJ1-2; 11 bases agree with TRBD1. CDR1 is MDHEN, CDR2 SYDVKM, per germline. After removal of 4 bases from V and 4 bases from J, the junction contained 2 bases not matched to a gene. The CDR3 loop spans 14 amino acids.

There are a few counts of this clone. The chain uses TRBV7-8 and TRBJ2-3, with D perhaps TRBD2 (5 bases). V was cut by 5 bases and J by 4 bases, with 16 bases left in between. Looked up from germline, CDR1 is SGHVS and CDR2 is FQNEAQ. This CDR3 contains 15 residues. Here the CDR3 reads CASSQRGNSADTQYF. CDR3 sequence (DNA): TGTGCCAGCAGCCAGCGAGGTAATAGCGCAGATACGCAGTATTTT.

The gene calls are TRBV4-1 and TRBJ1-4; 7 nucleotides agree with TRBD1. Germline V lookup: CDR1 MGHRA, CDR2 YSYEKL. The V and J ends lost 4 bases and 5 bases, in that order; junction bases with no gene match: 7. The CDR3 sequence is 15 residues long. The chain's CDR3 is CASSPGQLTNEKLFF. In DNA form, the CDR3 reads TGCGCCAGCAGCCCGGGACAGCTTACGAATGAAAAACTGTTTTTT.

The chain joins TRBV30 to TRBJ1-2; maybe TRBD1 (5 bases). Deletions cut 6 bases from V and 9 bases from J, with 8 bases between. The CDR3 sequence is 9 residues long. Per germline, CDR1 GTSNPN and CDR2 SVGIG (reference sequence). The CDR3 region is CACDSSYTF. As DNA, the CDR3 is TGTGCCTGTGACAGTAGCTACACCTTC. Full variable domain (remainder filled in from reference TRBV30 and TRBJ1-2): SQTIHQWPATLVQPVGSPLSLECTVEGTSNPNLYWYRQAAGRGLQLLFYSVGIGQISSEVPQNLSASRPQDRQFILSSKKLLLSDSGFYLCACDSSYTFGSGTRLTVV.

This clone was counted a few times. The V and J genes are TRBV5-4 and TRBJ2-2; possibly TRBD1 for D (5 bases). In germline, CDR1 is SGHNT, CDR2 YYREEE (reference sequence). This CDR3 region has 15 residues. V was pared by 1 base and J by 0 bases, with 7 bases between. CDR3 sequence (DNA): TGTGCCAGCAGCTTGCAGGGCACGAACACCGGGGAGCTGTTTTTT. Amino acids: CASSLQGTNTGELFF.

This chain uses TRBV5-1 with TRBJ2-5; no firm D call. Germline V gene lookup returns CDR1 SGHRS and CDR2 YFSETQ. This CDR3 has 14 amino acids. Trimming took 4 bases from V and 1 from J, leaving 11 bases between them. The CDR3 region has the DNA TGCGCCAGCAGCCCGGGTCGGCCCCAAGAGACCCAGTACTTC. This sequence encodes CASSPGRPQETQYF. Looking up the rest from reference TRBV5-1 and TRBJ2-5 gives the full variable domain: KAGVTQTPRYLIKTRGQQVTLSCSPISGHRSVSWYQQTPGQGLQFLFEYFSETQRNKGNFPGRFSGRQFSNSRSEMNVSTLELGDSALYLCASSPGRPQETQYFGPGTRLLVL.

V is TRBV28 and J is TRBJ2-1; D not certain. With 7 bases removed from V and 10 bases from J, the gap between germline ends came to 11 bases. The CDR3 spans 11 residues. Germline V gene sequence: CDR1 MDHEN, CDR2 SYDVKM. The CDR3: CASKAAGEQFF. The CDR3 DNA is TGTGCCAGCAAGGCCGCCGGCGAGCAGTTCTTC.

CDR3 protein: CASCWEQVYGYTF. In DNA form, the CDR3 reads TGTGCCAGCTGTTGGGAACAGGTCTATGGCTACACCTTC. The chain is built from TRBV2 and TRBJ1-2, with a weak D call TRBD1 (5 bases). The CDR3 totals 13 residues. The germline V gene encodes CDR1 SNHLY and CDR2 FYNNEI. Trimming removed 8 bases at V and 4 bases at J, with 14 bases between. Together with reference TRBV2 and TRBJ1-2, the CDR3 gives the full variable domain: EPEVTQTPSHQVTQMGQEVILRCVPISNHLYFYWYRQILGQKVEFLVSFYNNEISEKSEIFDDQFSVERPDGSNFTLKIRSTKLEDSAMYFCASCWEQVYGYTFGSGTRLTVV.

There are a few counts of this clone. The V and J genes are TRBV7-2 and TRBJ1-1; D ambiguous. This CDR3 contains 14 residues. The V gene's germline CDR1 is SGHTA and CDR2 FQGNSA. V lost 1 base to trimming and J lost 8 bases, with 14 bases between them. CDR3 residues: CASSLVRQPSEAFF. CDR3 coding DNA: TGTGCCAGCAGCTTAGTACGACAACCCTCCGAAGCTTTCTTT.

This clone was seen more than once but under ten times. The chain employs TRBV29-1 and TRBJ2-1; D is uncertain. The CDR3 runs to 12 residues. Germline values: CDR1 SQVTM, CDR2 ANQGSEA. Trimming left V 3 bases short and J 8 bases short, with 11 bases between. The DNA of the CDR3 is TGCAGCGTTGAGGATGCAAGGGATGAGCAGTTCTTC. Its translation is CSVEDARDEQFF.

This clone was seen only a few times. The chain employs TRBV11-2 and TRBJ2-7; D is perhaps TRBD2 (6 bases). The CDR3 extends over 13 amino acids. The germline V gene has CDR1 SGHAT and CDR2 FQNNGV. The V and J ends lost 2 bases and 4 bases respectively, with 9 bases between them. The CDR3 sequence: CASSLSSGYEQYF. The CDR3 coding sequence is TGTGCCAGCAGCTTAAGCAGCGGGTACGAGCAGTACTTC.

The chain uses TRBV29-1 and TRBJ1-4; D unresolved. Trimming removed 5 bases at V and 7 bases at J, with 17 bases between. Germline V gene data show CDR1 as SQVTM and CDR2 as ANQGSEA. The CDR3 covers 14 residues. The CDR3: CSVYKRLPTEKLFF. As DNA, the CDR3 is TGCAGCGTTTACAAAAGACTCCCTACTGAAAAACTGTTTTTT.

This rearrangement joins TRBV14 to TRBJ2-1; D may be TRBD2 (7 bases). Germline lookup yields CDR1 SGHDN and CDR2 FVKESK. Trimming removed 10 bases at V and 3 bases at J, with 13 bases between. The CDR3 length is 13 residues. The CDR3 DNA reads as TGTGCCACGGGGGGCCAGGGCTACAATGAGCAGTTCTTC. Its translation is CATGGQGYNEQFF.

V gene TRBV5-1 combines with J gene TRBJ2-3; D remains unclear. CDR3 length: 13 residues. Trimming took 4 bases from V and 6 from J, leaving 12 bases between them. Germline V gene data show CDR1 as SGHRS and CDR2 as YFSETQ. The CDR3 region is CASSPVRTDTQYF. As DNA, the CDR3 is TGCGCCAGCAGCCCAGTCCGGACGGATACGCAGTATTTT.

The chain combines TRBV27 with TRBJ1-1; a weak D match, TRBD1 (5 bases). From germline, CDR1 is MNHEY and CDR2 SMNVEV (reference sequence). There are 14 residues in the CDR3. V was pared by 6 bases and J by 1 base, with 12 bases between. The CDR3 coding sequence is TGTGCCAGCAGCGCGCAGGGATCGAACACTGAAGCTTTCTTT. This gives the protein CASSAQGSNTEAFF.

This clone turned up a few times. CDR3 region: CSARGGGYNEQFF. CDR3 nucleotides: TGCAGCGCCCGGGGAGGCGGGTACAATGAGCAGTTCTTC. This chain links TRBV29-1 with TRBJ2-1; a weak D match, TRBD2 (6 bases). V was trimmed by 7 bases and J by 4 bases, leaving 14 bases between them. Germline CDR1 and CDR2: SQVTM and ANQGSEA. CDR3 length: 13 amino acids.